This TCR beta chain is from a study of beta chain features in type 1 diabetes. This clone was seen only a few times. A CD45RO/CCR7/CD25/CD127/CD95/CD27 panel sorted naive, central memory, regulatory and stem cell-like memory CD4+ cells. CDR3 size: 17 residues. In germline, CDR1 is LNHNV, CDR2 YYDKDF (reference sequence). Deletions cut 5 bases from V and 9 bases from J, with 25 bases between. Sequencing targeted expressed TCRB transcripts, as all isolated RNA had been reverse transcribed. Sequenced by immunoSEQ multiplex PCR; TCRdb stores in-frame clones only, minus some. The sample includes under 950,000 clones, about a sixth of them seen just once.

This TCR came from a woman aged 18-29 years in good health. The material sequenced was naive CD4+ T cells from blood. The genes are TRBV15 and TRBJ2-2; D gene ambiguous. The CDR3 spells CATSRVGLTSLGRELFF. The CDR3 nucleotides read TGTGCCACCAGCCGCGTGGGCCTAACCAGTTTGGGAAGGGAGCTGTTTTTT.